Listed here are 16 T cell receptor beta chains from one sample, sequenced in a study of blood T cell repertoires in COVID-19. Generated by immunoSEQ multiplex PCR, the TCRdb table keeps only in-frame clones and is missing some. The sample holds some 190,000 clones, around 85% seen once. The sequencing input was PBMCs or T cells enriched from blood (not recorded which). The receptor set was obtained from a woman aged 25-40 years who had recovered from COVID-19.

J is TRBJ1-3 and V is TRBV18; 8 nucleotides align to TRBD1. This CDR3 is 15 amino acids long. V was clipped by 2 bases and J by 1 base; unmatched bases: 1. Germline CDR1 and CDR2: KGHSH and LQKENI. The CDR3 DNA reads as TGTGCCAGCTCACCAGACAGGGGATCTGGAAACACCATATATTTT. This gives the protein CASSPDRGSGNTIYF.

The V and J genes are TRBV11-3 and TRBJ2-2, with 8 bases matching TRBD2. Germline assignment: CDR1 SGHNT and CDR2 YENEEA. This CDR3 has 15 amino acids. Trimming took 4 bases from V and 3 from J; bases not matched to a gene: 4. CDR3 region: CASSSGGVDTGELFF. In DNA, the CDR3 is TGTGCCAGCAGCTCCGGGGGGGTAGACACCGGGGAGCTGTTTTTT.

The gene calls are TRBV28 and TRBJ1-5, with D tentatively TRBD1 (5 bases). Germline-derived CDR1 and CDR2 are MDHEN and SYDVKM. The CDR3 sequence is 17 residues long. Trimming left V 4 bases short and J 3 bases short, with 19 bases between. The CDR3 reads CASSSLGGGTFNQPQHF. Here the CDR3 DNA reads TGTGCCAGCAGTTCCCTTGGGGGGGGGACCTTCAATCAGCCCCAGCATTTT.

The J gene is TRBJ2-7, the V gene TRBV7-2; TRBD1 matches 10 bases. CDR3 length equals 14 residues. The V gene end was trimmed by 5 bases and the J gene end by 3 bases; junction bases not matched to a gene: 4. Germline lookup yields CDR1 SGHTA and CDR2 FQGNSA. The CDR3 bases are TGTGCCAGCAGCCGGGGACAGGGGATCTACGAGCAGTACTTC. This translates into CASSRGQGIYEQYF.

The V gene is TRBV5-6, the J gene TRBJ1-5, with a tentative D call TRBD1 (5 bases). Per germline, CDR1 SGHDT and CDR2 YYEEEE. The length of the CDR3 is 13 residues. V lost 4 bases to trimming and J lost 4 bases, with 9 bases between them. CDR3 sequence reads: CASSHRRNQPQHF. DNA of the CDR3: TGTGCCAGCAGCCACAGGCGAAATCAGCCCCAGCATTTT.

The gene calls are TRBV3-1 (or the pseudogene TRBV3-2) and TRBJ2-1; D may be TRBD2 (5 bases). Germline V CDR1 and CDR2: LGHDT, YNNKEL (reference sequence). Trimming shortened V by 1 base and J by 3 bases, and 7 bases separated the two germline ends. The CDR3 runs to 14 residues. The DNA of the CDR3 is TGTGCCAGCAGCCAAGGTCGGGGCTACAATGAGCAGTTCTTC. It is translated as CASSQGRGYNEQFF.

V is TRBV4-1 and J is TRBJ2-2; 8 bases align to TRBD1. This CDR3 spans 15 amino acids. With V trimmed by 2 bases and J by 3 bases, 2 bases remained unmatched. CDR1 and CDR2 (germline): MGHRA, YSYEKL. The chain's CDR3 is CASSQLTGDTGELFF. In DNA, the CDR3 is TGCGCCAGCAGCCAATTGACAGGGGACACCGGGGAGCTGTTTTTT.

The chain employs TRBV7-9 and TRBJ2-3; D is uncertain. This CDR3 has 12 amino acids. Between the trimmed V and J ends, which lost 6 bases and 2 bases, there was a span of 6 bases. CDR1 and CDR2 (germline): SEHNR, FQNEAQ (reference sequence). Here the CDR3 reads CASSYNTDTQYF. The CDR3 nucleotides read TGTGCCAGCAGTTACAACACAGATACGCAGTATTTT.

This clone was recorded a few times. The chain joins TRBV11-2 to TRBJ1-1; a weak D match, TRBD1 (6 bases). Trimming removed 7 bases at V and 1 base at J, with 13 bases between. The CDR3 is made up of 14 amino acids. From germline, CDR1 is SGHAT and CDR2 FQNNGV. This CDR3 is CASTPRGGNTEAFF. The CDR3 coding sequence is TGTGCCAGCACCCCGAGGGGGGGGAACACTGAAGCTTTCTTT.

There are a few counts of this clone. The gene calls are TRBV7-8 and TRBJ2-1, with 7 nucleotides matching TRBD2. The CDR3 extends over 16 amino acids. Germline loops: CDR1 SGHVS, CDR2 FQNEAQ. The V and J ends lost 0 bases and 2 bases, in that order; junction bases with no gene match: 4. The CDR3 DNA is TGTGCCAGCAGCTTAGCTTCTGGGAGGGCCTACAATGAGCAGTTCTTC. This translates into CASSLASGRAYNEQFF.

The rearrangement joins TRBV3-1 (or the pseudogene TRBV3-2) to TRBJ1-1; the D gene is possibly TRBD1 (6 bases). Germline V CDR1 and CDR2: LGHDT, YNNKEL (reference sequence). This CDR3 spans 15 amino acids. The ends were cut back, 4 bases at V and 2 bases at J, with 14 bases in the middle. DNA for the CDR3: TGTGCCAGCAGCCGAGCCGGGACAACTAACACTGAAGCTTTCTTT. Its protein is CASSRAGTTNTEAFF.

This clone was detected only once. The genes are TRBV5-1 and TRBJ1-4; D gene ambiguous. Germline V gives CDR1 SGHRS, CDR2 YFSETQ. CDR3 length: 14 residues. Trimming removed 2 bases at V and 2 bases at J, with 7 bases between. This chain's CDR3 is CASSFMQTNEKLFF. In DNA form, the CDR3 reads TGCGCCAGCAGCTTCATGCAGACTAATGAAAAACTGTTTTTT.

This clone was counted a single time. CDR3: CASRGTGREKLFF. CDR3 sequence (DNA): TGTGCCAGCAGGGGGACAGGGAGGGAAAAACTGTTTTTT. The chain carries TRBV28 and TRBJ1-4, with TRBD1 matching 9 bases. Trimming cost V 6 bases and J 8 bases; bases outside gene matches: 4. The CDR3 has 13 residues. The germline gives CDR1 MDHEN, CDR2 SYDVKM.

The chain combines TRBV5-6 with TRBJ1-6; the D gene is possibly TRBD1 (6 bases). The CDR3 is made up of 15 amino acids. The V gene's germline CDR1 is SGHDT and CDR2 YYEEEE. Deletions cut 4 bases from V and 8 bases from J, with 16 bases between. For the CDR3, the DNA is TGTGCCAGCAGCCCGGTGCGGGGGGGCGATTCACCCCTCCACTTT. It codes for CASSPVRGGDSPLHF.

This chain links TRBV6-5 with TRBJ1-1; D possibly corresponds to TRBD1 (6 bases). The length of the CDR3 is 13 residues. In germline, CDR1 is MNHEY, CDR2 SVGAGI. V lost 5 bases and J lost 7, with 14 bases in between. This CDR3 is CASSPSDRYEAFF. Here the CDR3 DNA reads TGTGCCAGCAGTCCCTCTGACAGGTATGAAGCTTTCTTT.

V gene TRBV7-3 combines with J gene TRBJ2-7, with 7 positions matching TRBD1. CDR3 length equals 13 residues. From germline, CDR1 is SGHTA and CDR2 FQGTGA. The V and J ends lost 5 bases and 3 bases, in that order; junction bases with no gene match: 4. CDR3: CASSAAGGYEQYF. CDR3 sequence (DNA): TGTGCCAGCAGCGCCGCAGGGGGCTACGAGCAGTACTTC.